This entry lists 20 T cell receptor beta chains sequenced from one sample in a study of cytomegalovirus exposure and HLA in healthy donors. The PCR contained 60 Vbeta and 13 Jbeta primers. Only in-frame clones appear in the TCRdb table, and some are missing; sequencing was by immunoSEQ multiplex PCR. The profile shows roughly 130,000 clones, roughly two thirds of them singletons. What was sequenced was PBMCs. The receptors were sampled from a woman aged 40 to 49 in good health and CMV-seronegative.

This clone was recorded a few times. The chain links TRBV2 to TRBJ1-1; no firm D call. Looked up from germline, CDR1 is SNHLY and CDR2 is FYNNEI. The CDR3 consists of 13 residues. Trimming stripped 1 base from V and 6 bases from J, with 9 bases between. The DNA for the CDR3 is TGTGCCAGCAGTGAAGTCAGATCCCCTGAAGCTTTCTTT. This sequence encodes CASSEVRSPEAFF.

The chain joins TRBV27 to TRBJ2-3; weak D call: TRBD2 (7 bases). The CDR3 loop spans 16 amino acids. Germline V CDR1 and CDR2: MNHEY, SMNVEV (reference sequence). The V end lost 5 bases, the J end lost 3 bases, and 18 bases lay between the germline ends. The CDR3 here is CASSLGYGGLTDTQYF. The CDR3 DNA reads TGTGCCAGCAGTCTCGGGTACGGGGGGCTAACAGATACGCAGTATTTT.

J is TRBJ1-2 and V is TRBV9, with D possibly being TRBD1 (6 bases). Trimming cost V 3 bases and J 2 bases, with 14 bases left between them. Germline V CDR1 and CDR2: SGDLS, YYNGEE. This CDR3 region has 15 residues. This CDR3 reads CASSAGQLTNYGYTF. In nucleotides, the CDR3 is TGTGCCAGCAGCGCTGGACAGTTGACGAACTATGGCTACACCTTC.

The J gene is TRBJ1-6, the V gene TRBV10-3; no clear D gene. CDR1 and CDR2 (germline): ENHRY, SYGVKD. V gave up 4 bases and J gave up 5 bases, with 9 bases separating them. This CDR3 has 14 amino acids. CDR3 DNA sequence: TGTGCCATCAGTGCGTCCGGGAATAATTCACCCCTCCACTTT. This codes for CAISASGNNSPLHF.

The V call is TRBV12-5, the J call TRBJ2-3; TRBD2 agrees at 9 bases. This CDR3 is built from 15 residues. The ends lost 1 base at V and 1 base at J; junction bases unmatched: 0. CDR1 and CDR2 from the germline V gene are LGHNT and FRNRAP. The CDR3 coding sequence is TGTGCTAGTGGTTTGGGACTAGCGGGCACAGATACGCAGTATTTT. Its protein product is CASGLGLAGTDTQYF.

J is TRBJ1-6 and V is TRBV19; no definite D call. Trimming removed 1 base at V and 6 bases at J, with 7 bases between. CDR1 and CDR2 (germline): LNHDA, SQIVND (reference sequence). The CDR3 has 14 amino acids. The CDR3 is CASSIGGPNSPLHF. CDR3 in DNA: TGTGCCAGTAGTATAGGAGGTCCTAATTCACCCCTCCACTTT. The full variable domain, with the rest looked up from reference TRBV19 and TRBJ1-6, is DGGITQSPKYLFRKEGQNVTLSCEQNLNHDAMYWYRQDPGQGLRLIYYSQIVNDFQKGDIAEGYSVSREKKESFPLTVTSAQKNPTAFYLCASSIGGPNSPLHFGNGTRLTVT.

The V call is TRBV27, the J call TRBJ2-5; tentatively, D is TRBD2 (6 bases). V dropped 7 bases and J dropped 2 bases, with 11 bases sitting between them. This CDR3 is 13 amino acids long. CDR1 and CDR2 from the germline V gene are MNHEY and SMNVEV (reference sequence). As DNA, the CDR3 is TGTGCCAGCACCTCAAGCGGGCAAGAGACCCAGTACTTC. Translating it yields CASTSSGQETQYF.

V usage is TRBV19 and J usage is TRBJ2-1; the match to TRBD2 covers 12 bases. Looked up from germline, CDR1 is LNHDA and CDR2 is SQIVND (reference sequence). The length of the CDR3 is 19 residues. The V segment lost 5 bases and the J segment 4 bases; nucleotides outside the gene matches: 15. CDR3: CASSPRLYSSGGGYNEQFF. The CDR3 region has the DNA TGTGCCAGTAGTCCAAGACTTTATTCTAGCGGGGGGGGATACAATGAGCAGTTCTTC.

Here the CDR3 reads CASIAAGNSPLHF. The CDR3 DNA reads TGTGCCAGCATCGCGGCAGGGAATTCACCCCTCCACTTT. The chain has TRBV28 and TRBJ1-6; weak D call: TRBD1 (5 bases). Germline CDR1 is MDHEN and CDR2 is SYDVKM. The V and J ends lost 7 bases and 7 bases respectively, with 11 bases between them. The CDR3 contains 13 residues.

This clone has more than one count but fewer than ten. The V and J genes are TRBV6-1 and TRBJ1-1, with 11 bases lining up with TRBD1. J lost 10 bases, V lost 7 bases, and 8 bases had no gene match. Germline CDR1 and CDR2: MNHNS and SASEGT. There are 13 residues in the CDR3. The CDR3 bases are TGTGCCAGCACCACGGACAGGGGGCTCATAGCTTTCTTT. Its translation: CASTTDRGLIAFF.

This clone was observed a few times. The chain has TRBV5-5 and TRBJ2-1; tentative D call: TRBD2 (5 bases). The germline V and J ends were trimmed by 3 bases and 4 bases, with 11 bases remaining between them. Germline V gene sequence: CDR1 SGHKS, CDR2 YYEKEE (reference sequence). The CDR3 has 14 amino acids. The DNA of the CDR3 is TGTGCCAGCAGCTGGGTCTCGGGATACAATGAGCAGTTCTTC. Its translation is CASSWVSGYNEQFF.

This clone was counted only a few times. The gene calls are TRBV11-1 and TRBJ1-1; a possible D gene is TRBD1 (6 bases). The CDR3 extends over 12 amino acids. V lost 8 bases and J 6 bases, leaving 13 bases between the germline ends. Germline-derived CDR1 and CDR2 are SGHAT and FQDESV (reference sequence). The CDR3 region is CASQGKWSEAFF. CDR3 DNA: TGTGCCAGCCAGGGGAAGTGGTCTGAAGCTTTCTTT.

This clone was seen only a few times. This chain joins TRBV6-7 and TRBJ2-7, with a weak D call TRBD1 (6 bases). TRBV6-7 is designated an ORF whose function remains uncertain. The length of the CDR3 is 18 residues. The germline V and J ends were trimmed by 6 bases and 1 base, with 25 bases remaining between them. CDR3 in amino acids: CASRETSGWTVGSYEQYV. The CDR3 bases are TGTGCCAGCAGAGAAACTTCCGGGTGGACAGTTGGGTCCTACGAGCAGTACGTC.

The chain employs TRBV7-9 and TRBJ1-1; 7 bases fit TRBD1. The germline V gene has CDR1 SEHNR and CDR2 FQNEAQ (reference sequence). The CDR3 consists of 13 residues. V trimming: 5 bases; J trimming: 6 bases; junction bases outside the gene matches: 6. The CDR3 DNA follows: TGTGCCAGCAGCCCGACAGGGTGGGCTGAAGCTTTCTTT. It specifies CASSPTGWAEAFF.

The chain carries TRBV6-4 and TRBJ1-5; 9 bases match TRBD1. The germline CDR1 and CDR2 sequences are MRHNA and SNTAGT. The CDR3 sequence is 18 residues long. The V gene end was trimmed by 6 bases and the J gene end by 2 bases; junction bases not matched to a gene: 14. Here the CDR3 reads CASSSPDRGIKGNQPQHF. The CDR3 DNA follows: TGTGCCAGCAGCTCCCCGGACAGGGGAATAAAAGGCAATCAGCCCCAGCATTTT.

The V call is TRBV7-9, the J call TRBJ1-4; a possible D gene is TRBD1 (6 bases). CDR3 length: 13 amino acids. V was cut by 6 bases and J by 4 bases, with 9 bases left in between. Germline V gene data show CDR1 as SEHNR and CDR2 as FQNEAQ (reference sequence). The CDR3 region has the DNA TGTGCCAGCAGATGGACAGATAATGAAAAACTGTTTTTT. Amino acid sequence: CASRWTDNEKLFF.

The chain recombines TRBV28 with TRBJ1-2; 9 positions agree with TRBD1. Trimming took 7 bases from V and 4 from J; bases not matched to a gene: 13. This CDR3 is 16 amino acids long. Per germline, CDR1 MDHEN and CDR2 SYDVKM. CDR3 DNA: TGTGCCAGCAACCCAAGGGACAGGGCCCTTGGCTATGGCTACACCTTC. Translation gives CASNPRDRALGYGYTF.

The rearrangement links TRBV10-3 to TRBJ1-1; 7 bases match TRBD1. The junction had 11 bases not matched to a gene; V was cut back by 11 bases and J by 2 bases. Germline V gives CDR1 ENHRY, CDR2 SYGVKD. The CDR3 is 14 amino acids. CDR3 nucleotides: TGTGCCGTTACGACAGGGAGCCCTAACACTGAAGCTTTCTTT. Translating it yields CAVTTGSPNTEAFF.

CDR3 region: CSVAYRGVYEQYF. In DNA, the CDR3 is TGCAGCGTTGCTTACAGGGGGGTCTACGAGCAGTACTTC. The gene calls are TRBV29-1 and TRBJ2-7, with 8 positions matching TRBD1. With 4 bases clipped from V and 3 bases from J, the junction kept 5 bases outside the gene matches. Germline lookup yields CDR1 SQVTM and CDR2 ANQGSEA. The CDR3 contains 13 residues.

The V gene is TRBV4-1, the J gene TRBJ1-5, with 10 nucleotides matching TRBD1. The germline gives CDR1 MGHRA, CDR2 YSYEKL. This CDR3 is built from 15 residues. V was pared by 4 bases and J by 2 bases, with 2 bases of the junction left unmatched. The CDR3 DNA is TGCGCCAGCAGCCGAGGGACAGGGGGCAATCAGCCCCAGCATTTT. It encodes CASSRGTGGNQPQHF.